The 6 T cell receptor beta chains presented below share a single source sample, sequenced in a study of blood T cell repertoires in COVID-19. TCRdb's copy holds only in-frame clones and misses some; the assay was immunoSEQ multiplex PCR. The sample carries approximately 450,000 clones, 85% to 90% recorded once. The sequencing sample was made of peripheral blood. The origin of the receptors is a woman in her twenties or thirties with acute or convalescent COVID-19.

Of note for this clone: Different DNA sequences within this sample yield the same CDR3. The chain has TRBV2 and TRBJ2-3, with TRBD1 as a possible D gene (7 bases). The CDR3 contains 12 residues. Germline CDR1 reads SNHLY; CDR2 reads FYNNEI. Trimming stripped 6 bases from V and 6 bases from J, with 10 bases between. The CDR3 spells CASSSGGDTQYF. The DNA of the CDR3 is TGTGCCAGCAGCTCAGGGGGGGATACGCAGTATTTT.

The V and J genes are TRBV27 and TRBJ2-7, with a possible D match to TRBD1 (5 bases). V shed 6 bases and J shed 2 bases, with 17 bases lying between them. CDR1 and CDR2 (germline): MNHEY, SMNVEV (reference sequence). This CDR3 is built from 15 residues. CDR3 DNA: TGTGCCAGCAGCCTCGGCCAGGGAAGAACCTACGAGCAGTACTTC. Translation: CASSLGQGRTYEQYF.

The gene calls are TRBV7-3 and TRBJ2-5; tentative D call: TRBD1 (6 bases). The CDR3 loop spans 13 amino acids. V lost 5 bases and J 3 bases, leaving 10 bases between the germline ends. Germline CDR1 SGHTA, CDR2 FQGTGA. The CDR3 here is CASSPNREETQYF. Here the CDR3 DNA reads TGTGCCAGCAGCCCGAACAGGGAAGAGACCCAGTACTTC.

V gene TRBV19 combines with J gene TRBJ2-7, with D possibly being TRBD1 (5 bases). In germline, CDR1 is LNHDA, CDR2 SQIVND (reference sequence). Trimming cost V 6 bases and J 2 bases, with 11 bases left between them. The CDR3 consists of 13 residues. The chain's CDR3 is CASSQQGPYEQYF. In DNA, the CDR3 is TGTGCCAGTAGCCAGCAGGGTCCCTACGAGCAGTACTTC.

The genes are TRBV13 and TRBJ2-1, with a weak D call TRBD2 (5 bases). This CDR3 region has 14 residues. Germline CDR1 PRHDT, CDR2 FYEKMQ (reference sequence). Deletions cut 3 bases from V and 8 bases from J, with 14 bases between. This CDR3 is CASSFGGGEHEQFF. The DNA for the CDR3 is TGTGCCAGCAGCTTCGGAGGAGGTGAGCATGAGCAGTTCTTC.

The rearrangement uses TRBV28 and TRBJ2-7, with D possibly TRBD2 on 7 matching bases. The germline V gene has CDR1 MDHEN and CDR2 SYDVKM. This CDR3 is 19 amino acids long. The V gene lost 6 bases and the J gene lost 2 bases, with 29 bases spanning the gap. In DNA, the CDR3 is TGTGCCAGCAGCTTTCGGGGGCCATACATAGGGGGGGACCCCTACGAGCAGTACTTC. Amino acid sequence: CASSFRGPYIGGDPYEQYF.